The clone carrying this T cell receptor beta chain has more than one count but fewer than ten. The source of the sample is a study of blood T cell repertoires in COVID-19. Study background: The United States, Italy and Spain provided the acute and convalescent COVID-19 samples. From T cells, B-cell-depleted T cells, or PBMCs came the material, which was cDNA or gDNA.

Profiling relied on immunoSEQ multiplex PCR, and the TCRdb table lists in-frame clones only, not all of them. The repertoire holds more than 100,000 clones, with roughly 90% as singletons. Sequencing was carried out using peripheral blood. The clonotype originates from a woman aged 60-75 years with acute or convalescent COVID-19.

CDR3 loop: CASSPTTGDTQYF. The CDR3 bases are TGTGCCAGCAGCCCAACGACCGGGGATACGCAGTATTTT. The V call is TRBV5-4, the J call TRBJ2-3; D gene uncertain. The CDR3 spans 13 residues. V lost 4 bases and J lost 6, with 12 bases in between. Germline assignment: CDR1 SGHNT and CDR2 YYREEE (reference sequence).